Below, 14 T cell receptor beta chains from the same sample are listed, as sequenced in a study of T cells in Graves' hyperthyroidism and ophthalmopathy. The CDR3 regions of TCR beta were amplified from RNA transcripts. A first-round RT-PCR of the TCR CDR3 used the HTBI primer set. TCRdb itself ran the multiplex PCR reads through MiXCR, one entry per CDR3 protein. The sample yields approximately 300,000 distinct CDR3 sequences, roughly 15% seen once. What was sequenced was blood. The receptors originated from a man younger than 45 with Graves' hyperthyroidism.

Details on this clonotype: A much bigger clone sits one base away, suggesting this may be a read error. This sequence joins TRBV11-3 and TRBJ1-1; a possible D gene is TRBD1 (6 bases). CDR1 and CDR2 from the germline V gene are SGHNT and YENEEA. CDR3 length: 14 residues. The CDR3 reads CASTRTDSNTEDFF. The CDR3 nucleotides are TGTGCCAGCACCCGGACAGACTCGAACACTGAAGATTTCTTT. The full variable domain, its missing parts supplied by reference TRBV11-3 and TRBJ1-1, is EAGVVQSPRYKIIEKKQPVAFWCNPISGHNTLYWYLQNLGQGPELLIRYENEEAVDDSQLPKDRFSAERLKGVDSTLKIQPAELGDSAVYLCASTRTDSNTEDFFGQGTRLTVV.

This clonotype has only a few counts. The chain employs TRBV6-2 or TRBV6-3 and TRBJ1-6; 8 positions agree with TRBD1. CDR1 and CDR2 from the germline V gene are MNHEY and SVGEGT. This CDR3 is 16 amino acids long. Germline trimming cut 2 bases from V and 10 bases from J; bases unmatched to any gene: 10. The CDR3 loop reads CASSYLGQGVGSPLHF. The CDR3 nucleotides are TGTGCCAGCAGTTACCTCGGACAGGGCGTTGGCTCACCCCTCCACTTT.

This clonotype came up once. J is TRBJ2-2 and V is TRBV19, with D perhaps matching TRBD1 or TRBD2 (5 bases each). The CDR3 runs 17 residues. Germline lookup yields CDR1 LNHDA and CDR2 SQIVND (reference sequence). The V end lost 2 bases, the J end lost 0 bases, and 13 bases lay between the germline ends. The CDR3 spells CASSISGAGTNTGELFF. The CDR3 coding sequence is TGTGCCAGTAGTATAAGTGGGGCGGGCACGAACACCGGGGAGCTGTTTTTT.

The chain links TRBV4-1 to TRBJ2-7; the match to TRBD1 covers 9 bases. V was pared by 3 bases and J by 1 base, with 7 bases of the junction left unmatched. This CDR3 has 16 amino acids. In germline, CDR1 is MGHRA, CDR2 YSYEKL. CDR3 DNA: TGCGCCAGCAGCCAGGGCACAGGGGGCGCGTCCTACGAGCAGTACTTC. The encoded protein is CASSQGTGGASYEQYF.

Only a few counts were recorded for this clonotype. This chain connects TRBV20-1 to TRBJ1-4; no clear D. Between the trimmed V and J ends, which lost 6 bases and 0 bases, there was a span of 8 bases. The CDR3 sequence is 13 residues long. CDR1 and CDR2 (germline): DFQATT, SNEGSKA (reference sequence). The DNA for the CDR3 is TGCAGTGCCACAGACTCAACTAATGAAAAACTGTTTTTT. Translated, it gives CSATDSTNEKLFF.

This clonotype was seen at least ten times. This chain joins TRBV18 and TRBJ1-5, with TRBD1 as a possible D gene (6 bases). This CDR3 spans 13 amino acids. The ends were cut back, 6 bases at V and 3 bases at J, with 9 bases in the middle. Germline V gene lookup returns CDR1 KGHSH and CDR2 LQKENI. CDR3 residues: CASSGQYNQPQHF. Here the CDR3 DNA reads TGTGCCAGCTCCGGACAGTACAATCAGCCCCAGCATTTT.

This clonotype was detected ten times or more. One junction end does not reproduce the germline sequence, and a read error may be involved. This chain connects TRBV6-1 to TRBJ1-1; weak D call: TRBD1 (5 bases). The CDR3 consists of 14 residues. From germline, CDR1 is MNHNS and CDR2 SASEGT. CDR3 sequence (DNA): TGTGCCAGCAGCGAAGAGGGGAGGACGGTGGCAGCTTTCTTT. Its translation is CASSEEGRTVAAFF.

This clonotype was seen repeatedly, ten times or more. The chain joins TRBV30 to TRBJ1-3, with unresolved D. From germline, CDR1 is GTSNPN and CDR2 SVGIG (reference sequence). Trimming left V 2 bases short and J 8 bases short, with 10 bases between. This CDR3 is 12 amino acids long. The chain's CDR3 is CAWSWQTYTIYF. The CDR3, as DNA: TGTGCCTGGAGTTGGCAGACCTACACCATATATTTT.

This clonotype was picked up many times. The chain uses TRBV28 and TRBJ2-7; D possibly corresponds to TRBD1 (6 bases). The germline CDR1 and CDR2 sequences are MDHEN and SYDVKM. The CDR3 length is 14 residues. V dropped 5 bases and J dropped 0 bases, with 11 bases sitting between them. CDR3 protein: CASSGDTFSYEQYF. In DNA, the CDR3 is TGTGCCAGCAGTGGGGACACTTTCTCCTACGAGCAGTACTTC.

This clonotype showed up many times. The rearrangement links TRBV29-1 to TRBJ2-3, with 9 bases fitting TRBD1. The CDR3 is 12 residues long. The germline CDR1 and CDR2 sequences are SQVTM and ANQGSEA. V was clipped by 6 bases and J by 5 bases; unmatched bases: 3. CDR3 sequence (DNA): TGCAGCGTCCGGACAGGGGTAGATACGCAGTATTTT. This translates into CSVRTGVDTQYF.

This clonotype was recorded at least ten times. The chain recombines TRBV3-1 with TRBJ2-2; 13 bases agree with TRBD2. The CDR3 length is 15 residues. Germline-derived CDR1 and CDR2 are LGHDT and YNNKEL (reference sequence). The trim removed 3 bases at V and 5 bases at J, leaving 0 bases unmatched. CDR3 region: CASSQTSGRTGELFF. For the CDR3, the DNA is TGTGCCAGCAGCCAGACTAGCGGGAGGACCGGGGAGCTGTTTTTT.

This clonotype has ten or more counts. At one boundary the junction diverges from the germline segment, which might be a read error. The chain has TRBV7-7 and TRBJ2-2, with a tentative D call TRBD2 (5 bases). CDR1 is SSHAT, CDR2 FNYEAQ, per germline (reference sequence). This CDR3 has 18 amino acids. DNA for the CDR3: TGTGCTAGCAGCTTAGGAGTTAGAGCGGCAGGTTACACCGGGGAGCTGTTTTTT. Its protein product is CASSLGVRAAGYTGELFF.

This clonotype has just a few counts. The chain joins TRBV19 to TRBJ2-2; D not certain. Germline CDR1 LNHDA, CDR2 SQIVND (reference sequence). The CDR3 covers 15 residues. V gave up 3 bases and J gave up 2 bases, with 10 bases separating them. DNA for the CDR3: TGTGCCAGTAGTATGATAGCTCAAAACACCGGGGAGCTGTTTTTT. Its translation: CASSMIAQNTGELFF.

The rearrangement uses TRBV6-1 and TRBJ2-7; D ambiguous. V dropped 8 bases and J dropped 0 bases, with 11 bases sitting between them. CDR3 length equals 13 residues. The germline gives CDR1 MNHNS, CDR2 SASEGT. The CDR3, as DNA: TGTGCCAGCCACCTCGCGGTCTCCTACGAGCAGTACTTC. Encoded protein: CASHLAVSYEQYF.